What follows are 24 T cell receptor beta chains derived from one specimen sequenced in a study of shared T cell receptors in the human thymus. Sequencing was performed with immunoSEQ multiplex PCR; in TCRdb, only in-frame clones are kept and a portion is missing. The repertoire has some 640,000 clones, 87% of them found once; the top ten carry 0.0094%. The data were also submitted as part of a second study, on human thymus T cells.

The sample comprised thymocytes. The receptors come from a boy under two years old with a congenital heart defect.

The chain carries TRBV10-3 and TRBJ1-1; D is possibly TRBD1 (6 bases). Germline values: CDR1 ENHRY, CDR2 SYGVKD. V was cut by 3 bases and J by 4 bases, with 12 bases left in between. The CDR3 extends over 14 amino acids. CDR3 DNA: TGTGCCATCAGTGAACGGGGAGGGGGCACTGAAGCTTTCTTT. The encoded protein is CAISERGGGTEAFF.

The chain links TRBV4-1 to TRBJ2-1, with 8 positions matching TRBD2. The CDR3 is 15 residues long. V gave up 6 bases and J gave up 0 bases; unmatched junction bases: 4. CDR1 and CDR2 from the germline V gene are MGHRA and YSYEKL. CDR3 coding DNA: TGCGCCAGCAGTATCGGGACTAGCTCCTACAATGAGCAGTTCTTC. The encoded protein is CASSIGTSSYNEQFF.

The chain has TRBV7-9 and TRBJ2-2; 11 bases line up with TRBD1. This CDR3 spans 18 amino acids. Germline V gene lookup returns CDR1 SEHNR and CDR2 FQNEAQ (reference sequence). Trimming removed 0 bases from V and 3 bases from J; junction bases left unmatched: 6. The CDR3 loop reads CASSLAVSGQGDTGELFF. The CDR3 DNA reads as TGTGCCAGCAGCTTAGCGGTATCGGGACAGGGGGACACCGGGGAGCTGTTTTTT.

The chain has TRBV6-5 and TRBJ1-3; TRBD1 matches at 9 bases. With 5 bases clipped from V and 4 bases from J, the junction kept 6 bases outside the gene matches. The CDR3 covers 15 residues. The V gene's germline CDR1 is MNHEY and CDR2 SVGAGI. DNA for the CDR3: TGTGCCAGCAGTCCCGGGACAGGGTGGGGAAACACCATATATTTT. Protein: CASSPGTGWGNTIYF.

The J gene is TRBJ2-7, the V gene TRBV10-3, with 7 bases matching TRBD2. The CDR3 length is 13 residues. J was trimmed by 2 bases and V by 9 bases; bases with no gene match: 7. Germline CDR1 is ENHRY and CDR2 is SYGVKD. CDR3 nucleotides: TGTGCCATACGACCGGCGGGGGCCTACGAGCAGTACTTC. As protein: CAIRPAGAYEQYF.

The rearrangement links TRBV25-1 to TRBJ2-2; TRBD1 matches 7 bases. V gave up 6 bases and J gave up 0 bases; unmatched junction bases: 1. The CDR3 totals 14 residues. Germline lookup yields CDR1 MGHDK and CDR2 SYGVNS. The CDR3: CASRQGPNTGELFF. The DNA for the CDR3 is TGTGCCAGCAGACAGGGGCCGAACACCGGGGAGCTGTTTTTT.

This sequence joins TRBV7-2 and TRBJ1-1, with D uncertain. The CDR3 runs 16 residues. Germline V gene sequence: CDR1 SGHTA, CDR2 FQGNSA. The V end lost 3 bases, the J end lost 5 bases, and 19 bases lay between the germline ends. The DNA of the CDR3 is TGTGCCAGCAGCTTTGAGAAAAAAACTCAAATTACTGAAGCTTTCTTT. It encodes CASSFEKKTQITEAFF. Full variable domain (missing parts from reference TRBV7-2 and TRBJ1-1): GAGVSQSPSNKVTEKGKDVELRCDPISGHTALYWYRQSLGQGLEFLIYFQGNSAPDKSGLPSDRFSAERTGGSVSTLTIQRTQQEDSAVYLCASSFEKKTQITEAFFGQGTRLTVV.

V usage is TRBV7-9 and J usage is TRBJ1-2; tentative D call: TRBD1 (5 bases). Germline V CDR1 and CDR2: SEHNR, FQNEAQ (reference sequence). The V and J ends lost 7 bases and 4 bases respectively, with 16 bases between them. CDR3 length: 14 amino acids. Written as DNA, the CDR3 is TGTGCCAGCATACAGGAGGGGAGTCCCTATGGCTACACCTTC. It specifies CASIQEGSPYGYTF. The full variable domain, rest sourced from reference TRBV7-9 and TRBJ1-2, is DTGVSQNPRHKITKRGQNVTFRCDPISEHNRLYWYRQTLGQGPEFLTYFQNEAQLEKSRLLSDRFSAERPKGSFSTLEIQRTEQGDSAMYLCASIQEGSPYGYTFGSGTRLTVV.

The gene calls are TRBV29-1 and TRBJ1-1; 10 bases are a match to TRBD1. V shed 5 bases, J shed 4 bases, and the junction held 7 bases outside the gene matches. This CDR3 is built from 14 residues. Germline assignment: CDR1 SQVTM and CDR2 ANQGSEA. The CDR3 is CSVKRQGAGTEAFF. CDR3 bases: TGCAGCGTTAAACGACAGGGGGCTGGCACTGAAGCTTTCTTT.

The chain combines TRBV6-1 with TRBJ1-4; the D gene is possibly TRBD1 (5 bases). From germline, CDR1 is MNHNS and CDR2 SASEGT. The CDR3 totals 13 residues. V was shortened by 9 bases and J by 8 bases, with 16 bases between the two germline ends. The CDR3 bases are TGTGCCAGGGCTGGAGGGGCCGGGGAAAAACTGTTTTTT. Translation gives CARAGGAGEKLFF.

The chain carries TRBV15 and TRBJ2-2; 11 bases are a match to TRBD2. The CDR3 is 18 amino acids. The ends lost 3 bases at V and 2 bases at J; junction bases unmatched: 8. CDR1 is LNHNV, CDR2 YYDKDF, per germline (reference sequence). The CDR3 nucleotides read TGTGCCACCAGCAGGGAAACTAGCGGGGGAGTCAACACCGGGGAGCTGTTTTTT. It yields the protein CATSRETSGGVNTGELFF.

For the CDR3, the DNA is TGTGCCAGCAGTTTACGGGACAGGGATGAACCGCCTGGGCAGTACTTC. Encoded protein: CASSLRDRDEPPGQYF. J is TRBJ2-7 and V is TRBV28; 9 nucleotides agree with TRBD1. CDR3 length: 16 residues. Unmatched junction bases numbered 14, after V lost 2 bases and J lost 9 bases. From germline, CDR1 is MDHEN and CDR2 SYDVKM.

The CDR3 region has the DNA TGTGCCAGCAGCTTGAGCGGGAAGTCCTTGAATGAGCAGTTCTTC. Amino acid sequence: CASSLSGKSLNEQFF. The rearrangement links TRBV7-9 to TRBJ2-1; the match to TRBD2 covers 7 bases. The CDR3 extends over 15 amino acids. The ends lost 3 bases at V and 7 bases at J; junction bases unmatched: 9. Germline values: CDR1 SEHNR, CDR2 FQNEAQ (reference sequence). Filled out from reference TRBV7-9 and TRBJ2-1, the complete variable domain reads DTGVSQNPRHKITKRGQNVTFRCDPISEHNRLYWYRQTLGQGPEFLTYFQNEAQLEKSRLLSDRFSAERPKGSFSTLEIQRTEQGDSAMYLCASSLSGKSLNEQFFGPGTRLTVL.

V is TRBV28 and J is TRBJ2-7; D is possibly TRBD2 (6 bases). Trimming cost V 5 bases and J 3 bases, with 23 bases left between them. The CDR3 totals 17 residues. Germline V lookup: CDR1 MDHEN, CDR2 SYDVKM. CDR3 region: CASSAGTLNPTVYEQYF. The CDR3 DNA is TGTGCCAGCAGTGCCGGGACTCTCAACCCCACCGTCTACGAGCAGTACTTC.

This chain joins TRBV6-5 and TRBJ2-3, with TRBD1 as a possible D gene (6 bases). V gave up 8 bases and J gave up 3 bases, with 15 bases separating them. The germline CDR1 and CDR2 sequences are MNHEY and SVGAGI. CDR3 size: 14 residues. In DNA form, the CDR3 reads TGTGCCAGCGATAACAGGGATCCTACAGATACGCAGTATTTT. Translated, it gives CASDNRDPTDTQYF.

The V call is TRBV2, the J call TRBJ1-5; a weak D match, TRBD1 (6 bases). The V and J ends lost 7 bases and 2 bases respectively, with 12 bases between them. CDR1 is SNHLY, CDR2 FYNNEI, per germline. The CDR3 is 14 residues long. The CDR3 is CASMGAAGNQPQHF. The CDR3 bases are TGTGCCAGCATGGGGGCTGCCGGCAATCAGCCCCAGCATTTT.

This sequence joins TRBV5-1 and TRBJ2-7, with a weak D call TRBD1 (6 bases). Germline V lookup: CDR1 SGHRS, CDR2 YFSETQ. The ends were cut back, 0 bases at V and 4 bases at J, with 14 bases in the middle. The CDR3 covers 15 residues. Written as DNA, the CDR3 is TGCGCCAGCAGCTTGGTAGGCGGACAGCGATACGAGCAGTACTTC. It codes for CASSLVGGQRYEQYF.

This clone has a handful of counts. The CDR3 reads CASSKAERGSTDTQYF. Written as DNA, the CDR3 is TGTGCCAGCAGCAAAGCTGAGCGGGGTAGCACAGATACGCAGTATTTT. The V and J genes are TRBV21-1 and TRBJ2-3; the table's D call, TRBD2, was not checked against the DNA. TRBV21-1 is shown as a pseudogene. The CDR3 length is 16 residues.

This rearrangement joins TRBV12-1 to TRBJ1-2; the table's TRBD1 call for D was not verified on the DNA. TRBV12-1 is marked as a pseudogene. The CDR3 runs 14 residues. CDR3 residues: CASNPGQGNYGYTF. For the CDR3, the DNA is TGTGCCAGCAATCCGGGACAGGGAAACTATGGCTACACCTTC.

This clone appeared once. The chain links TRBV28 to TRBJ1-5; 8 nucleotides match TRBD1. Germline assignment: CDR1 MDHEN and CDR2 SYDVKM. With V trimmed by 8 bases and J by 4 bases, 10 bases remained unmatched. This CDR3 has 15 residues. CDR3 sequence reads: CASLGTGGANQPQHF. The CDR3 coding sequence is TGTGCCAGCCTGGGGACAGGAGGTGCGAATCAGCCCCAGCATTTT.

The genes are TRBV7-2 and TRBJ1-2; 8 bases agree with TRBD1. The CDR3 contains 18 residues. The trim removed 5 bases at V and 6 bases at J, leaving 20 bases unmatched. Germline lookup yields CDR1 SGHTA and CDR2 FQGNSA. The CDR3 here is CASSPFLEDRDDWNGYTF. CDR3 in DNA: TGTGCCAGCAGCCCCTTCTTGGAGGACAGGGACGACTGGAATGGCTACACCTTC.

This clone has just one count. In DNA form, the CDR3 reads TGTGCCAGCAGCTTACCCGGGACAGGAGATCAGCCCCAGCATTTT. It yields the protein CASSLPGTGDQPQHF. The chain is built from TRBV7-2 and TRBJ1-5; 8 bases are shared with TRBD1. The CDR3 spans 15 residues. Germline CDR1 SGHTA, CDR2 FQGNSA. Unmatched junction bases numbered 5, after V lost 2 bases and J lost 5 bases.

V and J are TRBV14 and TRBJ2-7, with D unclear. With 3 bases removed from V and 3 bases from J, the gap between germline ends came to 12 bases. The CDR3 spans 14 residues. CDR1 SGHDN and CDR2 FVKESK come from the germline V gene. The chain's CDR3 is CASSHHHLVYEQYF. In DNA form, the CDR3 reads TGTGCCAGCAGCCATCATCACCTAGTCTACGAGCAGTACTTC.

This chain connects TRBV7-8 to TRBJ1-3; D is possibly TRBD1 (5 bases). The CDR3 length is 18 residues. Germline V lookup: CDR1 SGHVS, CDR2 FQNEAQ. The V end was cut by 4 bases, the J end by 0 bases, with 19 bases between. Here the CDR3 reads CASSSSPGRELSGNTIYF. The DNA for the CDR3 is TGTGCCAGCAGCTCTTCTCCGGGACGGGAGCTCTCTGGAAACACCATATATTTT.